This TCR beta chain was sequenced during a study of read filtering for tumor transcriptome and immune sequencing (dated by TCRdb to the early 2020s). For the wider study: The cohort consisted of roughly 18 male and some 15 female patients, with a mean age of 65.9 years and an age range of roughly 40 to 85. By revised international staging, roughly 8 patients were R-ISS I, approximately 15 were R-ISS II and more than five were R-ISS III. After DNase treatment, whole-transcriptome libraries were prepared using the TruSeq RNA Access Library Prep Kit. TCR-region mapped reads per sample ranged from about 4.05 to 11 million with IR-seq versus only roughly 75 to 1273 with RNA-seq. The study compared TCR repertoires from targeted immune repertoire sequencing and bulk whole-transcriptome sequencing run on the same bone marrow samples. One of the main goals was to work out a read-filtering strategy for immune repertoire data, in particular whether clonotypes backed by only a single read should be removed. General study outcomes and caveats: In IR-seq, around 85% of clonotypes but 3% to 4% of total reads were represented by single-read clonotypes, whereas in RNA-seq, around three quarters of clonotypes and around 45% of reads were represented by single-read clonotypes. Compared with RNA-seq, IR-seq captured clonotypes at much higher depth and more reliably, and a smaller IR-seq throughput was enough to identify most shared clonotypes. The sorted CD138-negative fraction was composed of a mixed bone marrow immune population rather than of purified T cells. When single-read clonotypes were removed, the proportions of shared clonotypes in IR-seq and RNA-seq correlated more strongly.

Bone marrow was sampled from every patient at the time of active disease. Ficoll-Hypaque density gradient centrifugation was used to isolate the bone marrow mononuclear cells. Myeloma plasma cells were removed and CD138-negative cells were obtained by negative selection following labeling with CD138 magnetic microbeads on a MACS separator. The purity of the isolated cells was checked by flow cytometry with CD138 antibodies on an Attune NxT. Total RNA was extracted using TRIzol reagent and was quantified on a NanoDrop spectrophotometer. For each patient, the CD138-negative bone marrow sample underwent paired RNA-seq and IR-seq. The Immunoverse kit was used to build TCR libraries from around 420 ng RNA, with molecular barcoded adaptors covering alpha/delta and beta/gamma chains. TCR library preparation used the same RNA that was used for transcriptome sequencing. An Illumina HiSeq 4000 with 2 x 150 cycles was used to sequence the TCR libraries. Under the source paper's analysis protocol: MiXCR aligned TCR reads to human V, D, J and C references and assembled the aligned reads into CDR3 clonotypes, with quality filtering and error correction included. Clonotype counts and gene usage diversity were analyzed with the tcR package in R. For inspection of raw mapping reads, RNA-seq reads were mapped by STAR aligner version 2.5.3a onto GRCh37 of the human genome. To test how sequencing depth affected the clonotypes detected, IR-seq fastq files were randomly downsampled with Seqtk 1.3. Starting from the raw public reads, TCRdb applied fastp trimming at Q25, assembled clones with MiXCR and retained in-frame beta chains. Rows are unified per CDR3 protein, each entry keeping the most common DNA and genes. The V and J calls and clone size come from TCRdb's table, not from the authors' own analysis. Across this sample there are fewer than 150,000 distinct CDR3 sequences, with under 15% seen only once. Approximately 10% of the sample is taken by the ten largest.

The CDR3 measures 13 amino acids from cysteine to phenylalanine. Of the read, only the CDR3 DNA is kept; its 39 bases are in frame from base 1. From a lookup of the germline V gene (reference sequence), CDR1 and CDR2 are SGHNT and YYREEE. V is shortened by 7 bases, J by 4 bases, and the region joining them spans 13 bases. This clonotype was found many times. The antigen it binds to is not known. One base away there is no much larger clone; base qualities are not given. Sequenced: a population of CD138-negative cells sorted from bone marrow. The label giving this sample's cell subset or site can be read as: bone marrow mononuclear cells depleted of CD138+ plasma/myeloma cells by negative magnetic selection. Here the chain combines TRBV5-4 and TRBJ2-3; TRBD2 could be the D gene, as 5 bases match. This TCR came from a donor aged 40 or over with multiple myeloma. The CDR3 region: CASALIASDTQYF. The DNA reads TGTGCCAGCGCCCTGATAGCGTCAGATACGCAGTATTTT.